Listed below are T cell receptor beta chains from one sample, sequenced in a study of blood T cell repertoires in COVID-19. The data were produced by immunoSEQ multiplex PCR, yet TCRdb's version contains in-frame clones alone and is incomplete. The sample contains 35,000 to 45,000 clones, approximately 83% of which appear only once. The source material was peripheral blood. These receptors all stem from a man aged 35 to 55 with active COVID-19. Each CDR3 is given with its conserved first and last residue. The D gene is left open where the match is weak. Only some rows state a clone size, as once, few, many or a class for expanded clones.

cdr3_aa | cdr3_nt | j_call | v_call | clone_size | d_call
CASSLGQGANEQFF | TGTGCCAGCAGCCTGGGACAGGGGGCCAATGAGCAGTTCTTC | TRBJ2-1 | TRBV4-2 | NA | TRBD1
CASSLAGDGETQYF | TGTGCCAGCAGTCTAGCGGGAGACGGAGAGACCCAGTACTTC | TRBJ2-5 | TRBV7-3 | once | TRBD2
CASSIDGEGQETQYF | TGTGCCAGTAGTATAGATGGGGAGGGCCAAGAGACCCAGTACTTC | TRBJ2-5 | TRBV19 | NA | TRBD2
CASSLGDEREIGNEQFF | TGCGCCAGCAGCTTGGGAGATGAGCGGGAGATAGGAAATGAGCAGTTCTTC | TRBJ2-1 | TRBV5-1 | NA | TRBD2
CAISEGSDGRSYEQYF | TGTGCCATCAGTGAGGGATCCGACGGGAGATCCTACGAGCAGTACTTC | TRBJ2-7 | TRBV10-3 | NA | NA
CASSTMTGGEQYF | TGTGCCAGCAGTACGATGACAGGGGGCGAGCAGTACTTC | TRBJ2-7 | TRBV27 | NA | TRBD1
CASSFPRQGATEAFF | TGTGCCAGCAGTTTTCCCCGACAGGGGGCCACTGAAGCTTTCTTT | TRBJ1-1 | TRBV28 | NA | TRBD1
CASSPEGLVQYF | TGTGCCAGCAGCCCGGAGGGACTGGTGCAGTATTTT | TRBJ2-3 | TRBV7-9 | NA | NA
CASSPRPGGTEAFF | TGTGCCAGCAGCCCCCGCCCGGGTGGCACTGAAGCTTTCTTT | TRBJ1-1 | TRBV7-3 | few | NA
CASSGGTGHTDTQYF | TGTGCCAGCAGCGGCGGGACTGGCCACACAGATACGCAGTATTTT | TRBJ2-3 | TRBV5-8 | NA | NA
CASSSGTGNYEQYF | TGTGCCAGCAGTTCCGGGACAGGGAACTACGAGCAGTACTTC | TRBJ2-7 | TRBV27 | NA | TRBD1
CATAPQDPSTDTQYF | TGTGCCACCGCCCCACAGGATCCTAGCACAGATACGCAGTATTTT | TRBJ2-3 | TRBV27 | NA | NA
CASSLGPRQGGNGYTF | TGTGCCAGCAGCTTGGGACCCAGACAGGGGGGCAATGGCTACACCTTC | TRBJ1-2 | TRBV5-4 | NA | TRBD1
CASNFLAGSNTGELFF | TGTGCCAGCAATTTTCTAGCGGGTTCGAACACCGGGGAGCTGTTTTTT | TRBJ2-2 | TRBV27 | NA | TRBD2
CASSATGTTRSSYNEQFF | TGTGCCAGCAGCGCAACAGGGACTACCCGGAGCTCCTACAATGAGCAGTTCTTC | TRBJ2-1 | TRBV7-9 | few | NA
CAWSVRQGATNEKLFF | TGTGCCTGGAGTGTACGCCAGGGTGCAACTAATGAAAAACTGTTTTTT | TRBJ1-4 | TRBV30 | NA | NA
CATSDPHREGEQFF | TGTGCCACCAGTGACCCTCACAGGGAGGGTGAGCAGTTCTTC | TRBJ2-1 | TRBV24-1 | once | NA
CAWSVGGGTYEQYF | TGTGCCTGGAGTGTTGGGGGAGGGACCTACGAGCAGTACTTC | TRBJ2-7 | TRBV30 | NA | TRBD2
CASSMGLASYEQYF | TGTGCCAGTAGTATGGGACTAGCGAGCTACGAGCAGTACTTC | TRBJ2-7 | TRBV19 | NA | TRBD2
CATSTLQGLTPQHF | TGTGCCACCAGCACCCTCCAGGGGCTCACGCCCCAGCATTTT | TRBJ1-5 | TRBV15 | NA | NA
CASSLISGRAADTQYF | TGTGCCAGCAGTTTGATTAGCGGGAGGGCAGCAGATACGCAGTATTTT | TRBJ2-3 | TRBV27 | NA | TRBD2
CASSLTESSGQPQHF | TGTGCCAGCAGTCTTACAGAGTCCAGCGGTCAGCCCCAGCATTTT | TRBJ1-5 | TRBV6-5 | NA | NA
CATTLEGAGTEAFF | TGTGCCACCACTTTAGAGGGGGCAGGAACTGAAGCTTTCTTT | TRBJ1-1 | TRBV3-1/TRBV3-2 | NA | TRBD1
CASSLTGNEQYF | TGCGCCAGCAGCTTGACGGGGAACGAGCAGTACTTC | TRBJ2-7 | TRBV5-1 | NA | NA
CASSPGTVGELFF | TGTGCCAGCAGCCCAGGGACTGTCGGGGAGCTGTTTTTT | TRBJ2-2 | TRBV7-9 | NA | NA
CASSTHPGGTDTQYF | TGTGCCAGCAGCACCCATCCCGGGGGCACAGATACGCAGTATTTT | TRBJ2-3 | TRBV14 | NA | NA
CASSSGTEAFF | TGTGCCAGCAGCTCCGGGACAGAAGCTTTCTTT | TRBJ1-1 | TRBV6-5 | NA | NA
CAWSPYPRLGLAASTDTQYF | TGTGCCTGGAGTCCCTACCCCAGATTGGGACTAGCGGCTAGCACAGATACGCAGTATTTT | TRBJ2-3 | TRBV30 | NA | TRBD2
CASSLTSGSTDTQYF | TGTGCCAGCAGCTTGACTAGCGGGAGTACAGATACGCAGTATTTT | TRBJ2-3 | TRBV7-3 | NA | TRBD2
CAWSRQVDDYGYTF | TGTGCCTGGAGCCGACAGGTTGACGACTATGGCTACACCTTC | TRBJ1-2 | TRBV30 | NA | NA
CASSRRTGQGGAHNQPQHF | TGTGCCAGCAGTCGAAGAACCGGACAGGGAGGGGCGCACAATCAGCCCCAGCATTTT | TRBJ1-5 | TRBV27 | NA | TRBD1
CASSLSYGRVGEQYF | TGTGCCAGCAGCTTGTCTTACGGGAGGGTCGGCGAGCAGTACTTC | TRBJ2-7 | TRBV5-4 | NA | TRBD2
CASSALTSGTDTQYF | TGTGCCAGTAGTGCTCTGACTAGCGGCACAGATACGCAGTATTTT | TRBJ2-3 | TRBV19 | NA | TRBD2
CASSTTGFGNQPQHF | TGTGCCAGCAGCACAACAGGGTTTGGCAATCAGCCCCAGCATTTT | TRBJ1-5 | TRBV28 | NA | NA
CASSHASGQGATEAFF | TGTGCCAGCAGCCATGCCTCGGGACAGGGGGCCACTGAAGCTTTCTTT | TRBJ1-1 | TRBV4-2 | NA | TRBD1
CASRKGSGLLSYEQYF | TGTGCCAGCAGAAAAGGTAGCGGACTTCTTTCCTACGAGCAGTACTTC | TRBJ2-7 | TRBV11-2 | NA | NA
CASADIQPQHF | TGTGCCAGCGCCGACATCCAGCCCCAGCATTTT | TRBJ1-5 | TRBV21-1 | NA | NA
CASSQSGDSYNEQFF | TGCGCCAGCAGCCAGTCAGGGGACTCCTACAATGAGCAGTTCTTC | TRBJ2-1 | TRBV4-1 | NA | NA
CASSHGTGGMALHF | TGTGCCAGCAGCCACGGGACAGGGGGGATGGCCCTCCACTTT | TRBJ1-6 | TRBV5-6 | once | TRBD1
CASSIDLEAIYNEQFF | TGTGCCAGTAGTATAGATTTAGAAGCTATATACAATGAGCAGTTCTTC | TRBJ2-1 | TRBV19 | NA | NA
CATSDSPDRGRGYTF | TGTGCCACCAGTGATTCCCCGGACAGGGGAAGAGGCTACACCTTC | TRBJ1-2 | TRBV24-1 | NA | TRBD1
CASSKGQRNTEAFF | TGTGCCAGTAGTAAAGGACAGAGGAACACTGAAGCTTTCTTT | TRBJ1-1 | TRBV19 | few | NA
CASSPGDRGSNTEAFF | TGCGCCAGCAGCCCAGGGGACAGGGGCTCGAACACTGAAGCTTTCTTT | TRBJ1-1 | TRBV5-1 | NA | TRBD1
CASSYSSNQPQHF | TGTGCCAGCAGCTACAGTAGCAATCAGCCCCAGCATTTT | TRBJ1-5 | TRBV28 | NA | NA
CASSNGGRLRGYEQYF | TGTGCCAGTAGTAATGGTGGAAGACTTCGAGGATACGAGCAGTACTTC | TRBJ2-7 | TRBV19 | NA | NA
CASSFGDYEQYF | TGTGCCAGCAGTTTCGGGGACTACGAGCAGTACTTC | TRBJ2-7 | TRBV28 | NA | NA